The present T cell receptor beta chain was sequenced within a study of T cells in Graves' hyperthyroidism and ophthalmopathy. Study background: Specimen type is peripheral blood, collected at initial diagnosis prior to any treatment.

From RNA transcripts, TCR beta CDR3 regions were amplified. Initially, a first-round RT-PCR of the TCR CDR3 employed the HTBI primer set. TCRdb reanalysed the multiplex PCR reads using MiXCR and keeps one entry per CDR3 protein. The sample contains roughly 57,000 distinct CDR3 sequences, around 53% of which appear only once. Each 10 ml fresh peripheral blood draw supplied the PBMCs. This clonotype has a single count. Its target is not known. Study results and caveats: A model of 13 V-J pairs discriminated ophthalmopathy from stable hyperthyroidism. Prediction of ophthalmopathy progression came a median around 6 months pre-onset.

This CDR3 region has 16 residues. Germline values: CDR1 LGHDT, CDR2 YNNKEL (reference sequence). Unmatched junction bases numbered 9, after V lost 7 bases and J lost 9 bases. This clonotype was sampled from a woman aged 55 to 70 with Graves' ophthalmopathy. This rearrangement joins TRBV3-1 to TRBJ2-1, with TRBD2 identical over 16 bases. Specimen: blood. CDR3 nucleotide sequence: TGTGCCAGCAAATCGGGGACTAGCGGGGGGGCGGTTGAGCAGTTCTTC. Translated, it gives CASKSGTSGGAVEQFF.